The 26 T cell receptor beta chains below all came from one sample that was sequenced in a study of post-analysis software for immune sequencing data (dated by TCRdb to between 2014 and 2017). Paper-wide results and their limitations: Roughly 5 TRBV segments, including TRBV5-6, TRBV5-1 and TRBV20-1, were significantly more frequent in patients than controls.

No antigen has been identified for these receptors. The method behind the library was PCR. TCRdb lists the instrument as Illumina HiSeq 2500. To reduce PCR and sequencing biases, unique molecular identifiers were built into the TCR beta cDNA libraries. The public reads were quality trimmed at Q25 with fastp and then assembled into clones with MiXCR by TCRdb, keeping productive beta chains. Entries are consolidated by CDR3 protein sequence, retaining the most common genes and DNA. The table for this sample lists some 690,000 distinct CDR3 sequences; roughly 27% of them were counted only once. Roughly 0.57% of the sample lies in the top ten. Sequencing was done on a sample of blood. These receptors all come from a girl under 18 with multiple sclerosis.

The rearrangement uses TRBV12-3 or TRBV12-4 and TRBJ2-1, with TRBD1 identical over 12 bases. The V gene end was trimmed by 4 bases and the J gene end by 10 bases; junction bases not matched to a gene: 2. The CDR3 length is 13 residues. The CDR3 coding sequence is TGTGCCAGCAGTTCCGGGACAGGGGGCGAGCAGTTCTTC. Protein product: CASSSGTGGEQFF.

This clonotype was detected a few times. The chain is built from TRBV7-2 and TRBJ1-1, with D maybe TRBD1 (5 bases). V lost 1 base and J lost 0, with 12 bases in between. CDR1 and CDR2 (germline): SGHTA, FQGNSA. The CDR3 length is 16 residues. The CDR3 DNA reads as TGTGCCAGCAGCTTAGGGGGCGACTACATGAACACTGAAGCTTTCTTT. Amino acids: CASSLGGDYMNTEAFF.

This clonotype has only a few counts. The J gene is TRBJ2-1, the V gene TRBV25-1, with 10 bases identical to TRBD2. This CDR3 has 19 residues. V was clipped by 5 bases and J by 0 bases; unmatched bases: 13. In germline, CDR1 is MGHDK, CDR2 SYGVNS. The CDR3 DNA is TGTGCCAGCAGTTCCGGGGTAGCGGGAGGAATGAGCTCCTACAATGAGCAGTTCTTC. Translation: CASSSGVAGGMSSYNEQFF.

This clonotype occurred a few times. The CDR3: CASSPGLARSEQYF. In DNA, the CDR3 is TGTGCCAGCAGTCCCGGATTAGCGAGGAGTGAGCAGTACTTC. The chain employs TRBV27 and TRBJ2-7, with D possibly matching TRBD2 (5 bases). Germline CDR1 MNHEY, CDR2 SMNVEV (reference sequence). The CDR3 spans 14 residues. V was pared by 5 bases and J by 7 bases, with 18 bases between.

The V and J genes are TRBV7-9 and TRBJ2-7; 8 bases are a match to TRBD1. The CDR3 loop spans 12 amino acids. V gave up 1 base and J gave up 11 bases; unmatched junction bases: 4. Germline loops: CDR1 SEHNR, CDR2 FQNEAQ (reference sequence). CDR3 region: CASSLGRTGKYF. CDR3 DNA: TGTGCCAGCAGCTTAGGGCGGACAGGGAAGTACTTC.

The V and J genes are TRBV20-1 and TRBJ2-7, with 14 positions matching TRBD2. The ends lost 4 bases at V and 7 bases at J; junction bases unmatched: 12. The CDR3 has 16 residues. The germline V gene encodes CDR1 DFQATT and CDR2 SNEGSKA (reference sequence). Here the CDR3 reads CSATTGTSGSVEEQYF. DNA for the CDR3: TGCAGTGCTACCACCGGGACTAGCGGGAGTGTTGAAGAGCAGTACTTC.

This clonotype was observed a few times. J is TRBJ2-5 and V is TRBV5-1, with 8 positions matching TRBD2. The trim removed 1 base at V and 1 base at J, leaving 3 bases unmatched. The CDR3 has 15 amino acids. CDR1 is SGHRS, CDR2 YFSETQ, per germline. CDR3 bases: TGCGCCAGCAGCTTGAGTAGCGGGGCCCAAGAGACCCAGTACTTC. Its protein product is CASSLSSGAQETQYF.

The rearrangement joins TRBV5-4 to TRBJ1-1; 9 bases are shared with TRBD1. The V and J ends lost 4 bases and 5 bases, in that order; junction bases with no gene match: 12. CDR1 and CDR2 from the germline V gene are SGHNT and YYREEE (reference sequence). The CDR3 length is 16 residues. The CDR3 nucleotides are TGTGCCAGCAGCCCGAACAGGGGGCGCGTGTTGACTGAAGCTTTCTTT. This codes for CASSPNRGRVLTEAFF.

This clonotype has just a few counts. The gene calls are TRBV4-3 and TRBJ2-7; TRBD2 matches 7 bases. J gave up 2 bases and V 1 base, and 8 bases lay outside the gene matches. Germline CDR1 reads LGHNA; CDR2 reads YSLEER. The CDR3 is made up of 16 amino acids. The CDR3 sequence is CASSQGLSSGAYEQYF. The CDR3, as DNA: TGCGCCAGCAGCCAAGGGTTATCTAGCGGTGCCTACGAGCAGTACTTC.

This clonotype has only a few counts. In DNA, the CDR3 is TGTGCCAGCAGTCCACAGGGCGGGGGATATGGCTACACCTTC. Protein product: CASSPQGGGYGYTF. The V and J genes are TRBV28 and TRBJ1-2; a weak D match, TRBD1 (6 bases). V was shortened by 5 bases and J by 5 bases, with 15 bases between the two germline ends. Germline V CDR1 and CDR2: MDHEN, SYDVKM. This CDR3 spans 14 amino acids.

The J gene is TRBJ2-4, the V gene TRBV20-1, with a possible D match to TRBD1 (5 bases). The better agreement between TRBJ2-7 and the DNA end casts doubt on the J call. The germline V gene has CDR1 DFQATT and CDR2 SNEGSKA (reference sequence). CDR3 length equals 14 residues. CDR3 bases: TGCAGTGCTAGAGATCTCCAGGGTAACTACGAGCAGTACTTC. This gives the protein CSARDLQGNYEQYF.

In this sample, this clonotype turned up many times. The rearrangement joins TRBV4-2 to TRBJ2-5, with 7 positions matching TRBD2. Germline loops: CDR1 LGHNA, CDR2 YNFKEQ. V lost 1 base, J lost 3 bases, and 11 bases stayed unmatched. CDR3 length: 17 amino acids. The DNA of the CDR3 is TGTGCCAGCAGCCAAGGCCAAGAAATAGCGGGCGAAGAGACCCAGTACTTC. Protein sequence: CASSQGQEIAGEETQYF.

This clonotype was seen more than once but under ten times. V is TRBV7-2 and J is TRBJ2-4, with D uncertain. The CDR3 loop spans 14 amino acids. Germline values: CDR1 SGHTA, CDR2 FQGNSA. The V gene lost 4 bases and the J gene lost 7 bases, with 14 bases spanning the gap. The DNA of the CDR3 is TGTGCCAGCAGCTCCCCCCTGCTTACCAACATTCAGTACTTC. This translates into CASSSPLLTNIQYF.

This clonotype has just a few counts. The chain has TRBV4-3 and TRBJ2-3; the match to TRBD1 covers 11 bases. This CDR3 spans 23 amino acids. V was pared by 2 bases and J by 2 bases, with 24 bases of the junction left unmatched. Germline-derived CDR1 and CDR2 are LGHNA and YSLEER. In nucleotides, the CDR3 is TGCGCCAGCAGCCAATACGGACAGGGGGCGCCCGGACTAGCGTCTGTCTTCACAGATACGCAGTATTTT. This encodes CASSQYGQGAPGLASVFTDTQYF.

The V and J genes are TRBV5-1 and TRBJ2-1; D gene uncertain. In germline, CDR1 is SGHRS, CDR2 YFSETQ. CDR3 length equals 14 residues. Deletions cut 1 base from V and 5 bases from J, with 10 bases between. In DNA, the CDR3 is TGCGCCAGCAGCTTGTTGCGGCTGCACAATGAGCAGTTCTTC. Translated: CASSLLRLHNEQFF.

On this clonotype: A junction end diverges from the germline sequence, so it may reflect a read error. CDR3 region: CASSVGASSYKQYF. The CDR3 DNA sequence: TGTGCCAGCAGCGTGGGCGCGAGCTCCTACAAGCAGTACTTC. The chain joins TRBV7-6 to TRBJ2-7; D uncertain. Germline CDR1 reads SGHVS; CDR2 reads FNYEAQ. The CDR3 is 14 residues long. The full variable domain, with the rest looked up from reference TRBV7-6 and TRBJ2-7, is GAGVSQSPRYKVTKRGQDVALRCDPISGHVSLYWYRQALGQGPEFLTYFNYEAQQDKSGLPNDRFSAERPEGSISTLTIQRTEQRDSAMYRCASSVGASSYKQYFGPGTRLTVT.

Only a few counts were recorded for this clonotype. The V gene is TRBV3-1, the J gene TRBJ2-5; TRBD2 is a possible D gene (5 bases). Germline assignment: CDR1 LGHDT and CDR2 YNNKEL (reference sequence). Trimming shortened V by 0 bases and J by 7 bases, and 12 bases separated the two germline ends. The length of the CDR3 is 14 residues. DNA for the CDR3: TGTGCCAGCAGCCAAGACGGACTGCGCGGGACCCAGTACTTC. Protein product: CASSQDGLRGTQYF.

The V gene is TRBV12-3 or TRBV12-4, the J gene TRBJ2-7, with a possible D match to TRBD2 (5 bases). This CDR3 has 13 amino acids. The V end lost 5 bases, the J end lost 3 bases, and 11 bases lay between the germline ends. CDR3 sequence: CASSGPRDYEQYF. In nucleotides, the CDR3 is TGTGCCAGCAGTGGCCCCCGGGACTACGAGCAGTACTTC.

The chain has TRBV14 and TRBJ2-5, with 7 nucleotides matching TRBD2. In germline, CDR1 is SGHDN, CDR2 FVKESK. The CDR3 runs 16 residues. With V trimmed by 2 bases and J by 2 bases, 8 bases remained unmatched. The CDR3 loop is CASSQLGRGEQETQYF. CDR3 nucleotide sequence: TGTGCCAGCAGCCAACTCGGACGGGGGGAGCAAGAGACCCAGTACTTC.

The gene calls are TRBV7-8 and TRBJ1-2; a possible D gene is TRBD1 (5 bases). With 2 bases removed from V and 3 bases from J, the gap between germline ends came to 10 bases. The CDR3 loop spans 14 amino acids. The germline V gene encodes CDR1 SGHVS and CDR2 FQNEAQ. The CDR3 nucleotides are TGTGCCAGCAGCTTACCTGGAGGGGACTATGGCTACACCTTC. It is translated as CASSLPGGDYGYTF.

CDR3 in DNA: TGCAGCGTTGATGAGAGCGGAAACATTCAGTACTTC. Encoded protein: CSVDESGNIQYF. V usage is TRBV29-1 and J usage is TRBJ2-4; tentatively, D is TRBD2 (5 bases). The CDR3 sequence is 12 residues long. The germline CDR1 and CDR2 sequences are SQVTM and ANQGSEA. V gave up 3 bases and J gave up 6 bases, with 9 bases separating them.

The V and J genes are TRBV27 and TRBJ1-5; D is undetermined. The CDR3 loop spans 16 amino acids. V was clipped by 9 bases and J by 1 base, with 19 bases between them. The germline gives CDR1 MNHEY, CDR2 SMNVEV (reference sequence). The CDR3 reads CAREISRATSNQPQHF. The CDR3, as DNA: TGTGCCAGAGAGATTTCCCGGGCCACGAGCAATCAGCCCCAGCATTTT.

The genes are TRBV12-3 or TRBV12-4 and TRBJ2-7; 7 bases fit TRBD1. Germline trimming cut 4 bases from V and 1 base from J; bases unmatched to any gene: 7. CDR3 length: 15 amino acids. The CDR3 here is CASSSPGTASYEQYF. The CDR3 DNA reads TGTGCCAGCAGTTCCCCGGGGACAGCATCCTACGAGCAGTACTTC.

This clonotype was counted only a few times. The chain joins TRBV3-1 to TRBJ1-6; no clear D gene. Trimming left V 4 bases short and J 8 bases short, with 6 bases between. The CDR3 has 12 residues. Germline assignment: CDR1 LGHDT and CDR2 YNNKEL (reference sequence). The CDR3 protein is CASSRSDSPLHF. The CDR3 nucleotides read TGTGCCAGCAGCCGGTCGGATTCACCCCTCCACTTT.

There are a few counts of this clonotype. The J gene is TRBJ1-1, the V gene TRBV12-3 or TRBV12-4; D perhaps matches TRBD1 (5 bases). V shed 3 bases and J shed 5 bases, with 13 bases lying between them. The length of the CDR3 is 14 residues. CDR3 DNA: TGTGCCAGCAGTTTGTGGCAGGGAGGTACTGAAGCTTTCTTT. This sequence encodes CASSLWQGGTEAFF.

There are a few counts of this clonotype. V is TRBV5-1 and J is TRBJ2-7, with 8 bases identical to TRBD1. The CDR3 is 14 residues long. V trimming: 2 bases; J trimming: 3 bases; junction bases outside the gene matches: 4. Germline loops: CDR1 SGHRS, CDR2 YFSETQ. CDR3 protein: CASSFSGTGYEQYF. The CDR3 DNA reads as TGCGCCAGCAGCTTTTCGGGGACAGGCTACGAGCAGTACTTC.